The 14 T cell receptor beta chains listed next were all sequenced from one sample in a study of human T cells and chemical hapten exposure. TCRdb ran MiXCR on the RACE reads and lists one entry per CDR3 protein. This sample has a few hundred thousand distinct CDR3 sequences, with 8.6% found just once. Time point described: pre-sensitization, week 0. Treatment of the sample: therapeutic diphenylcyclopropenone sensitization with weekly scalp DPC. The material was whole blood, obtained in connection with sensitization to the hapten diphenylcyclopropenone (DPC). These receptors all stem from a woman aged 40 to 55 with alopecia areata. Some clones in this sample may be carry-over from other donors' samples.

This clonotype occurred many times. The rearrangement links TRBV7-9 to TRBJ1-3; D not certain. The V gene lost 1 base and the J gene lost 4 bases, with 2 bases spanning the gap. Germline V gene data show CDR1 as SEHNR and CDR2 as FQNEAQ (reference sequence). CDR3 length: 12 amino acids. Here the CDR3 DNA reads TGTGCCAGCAGCTTAGTCGGAAACACCATATATTTT. Protein sequence: CASSLVGNTIYF.

The chain has TRBV7-9 and TRBJ2-3; D may be TRBD1 (6 bases). The CDR3 extends over 11 amino acids. CDR1 is SEHNR, CDR2 FQNEAQ, per germline (reference sequence). Between the trimmed V and J ends, which lost 7 bases and 9 bases, there was a span of 11 bases. Here the CDR3 DNA reads TGTGCCAGCAACCTACAGGGCACGCAGTATTTT. This codes for CASNLQGTQYF.

This clonotype has only a few counts. The chain recombines TRBV29-1 with TRBJ2-7, with a possible D match to TRBD1 (6 bases). The CDR3 has 11 residues. V shed 3 bases and J shed 5 bases, with 8 bases lying between them. The germline V gene has CDR1 SQVTM and CDR2 ANQGSEA. The CDR3 nucleotides read TGCAGCGTTGACAGGGGAAACGAGCAGTACTTC. Translating it yields CSVDRGNEQYF.

This clonotype showed up many times. The CDR3: CASSLGRDYGYTF. The CDR3 DNA follows: TGTGCCAGCAGTTTGGGGAGAGACTATGGCTACACCTTC. V usage is TRBV12-3 or TRBV12-4 and J usage is TRBJ1-2; D gene ambiguous. With 3 bases removed from V and 3 bases from J, the gap between germline ends came to 8 bases. The CDR3 consists of 13 residues.

This clonotype came up a few times. V and J are TRBV6-2 or TRBV6-3 and TRBJ2-1; 14 positions agree with TRBD2. The length of the CDR3 is 18 residues. After removal of 5 bases from V and 3 bases from J, the junction contained 9 bases not matched to a gene. The germline V gene has CDR1 MNHEY and CDR2 SVGEGT. Here the CDR3 reads CASSRSGLAGVGYNEQFF. For the CDR3, the DNA is TGTGCCAGCAGTCGCTCGGGACTAGCGGGAGTTGGCTACAATGAGCAGTTCTTC.

Many counts were recorded for this clonotype. V is TRBV7-2 and J is TRBJ2-6; no clear D gene. CDR3 size: 16 residues. V was shortened by 2 bases and J by 0 bases, with 8 bases between the two germline ends. Germline V CDR1 and CDR2: SGHTA, FQGNSA. CDR3 bases: TGTGCCAGCAGCTTACGTTCTGGCTCTGGGGCCAACGTCCTGACTTTC. It codes for CASSLRSGSGANVLTF.

In its sample, this clonotype was seen many times. J is TRBJ2-1 and V is TRBV5-1; maybe TRBD2 (5 bases). Germline-derived CDR1 and CDR2 are SGHRS and YFSETQ. V gave up 0 bases and J gave up 1 base, with 17 bases separating them. The CDR3 is made up of 18 amino acids. The CDR3 DNA is TGCGCCAGCAGCTTGGATCTGCAAGGGAGCTGGTCCTACAATGAGCAGTTCTTC. The encoded protein is CASSLDLQGSWSYNEQFF. Full variable domain (missing parts from reference TRBV5-1 and TRBJ2-1): KAGVTQTPRYLIKTRGQQVTLSCSPISGHRSVSWYQQTPGQGLQFLFEYFSETQRNKGNFPGRFSGRQFSNSRSEMNVSTLELGDSALYLCASSLDLQGSWSYNEQFFGPGTRLTVL.

This sequence joins TRBV7-8 and TRBJ2-5, with no clear D. V gave up 4 bases and J gave up 6 bases, with 15 bases separating them. CDR1 SGHVS and CDR2 FQNEAQ come from the germline V gene. CDR3 size: 14 residues. The CDR3 spells CASSSGRPPQTQYF. The CDR3 DNA is TGTGCCAGCAGCTCTGGCAGGCCCCCCCAGACCCAGTACTTC.

This sequence joins TRBV6-2 or TRBV6-3 and TRBJ1-4; D not certain. Trimming stripped 6 bases from V and 4 bases from J, with 12 bases between. Germline V gives CDR1 MNHEY, CDR2 SVGEGT. This CDR3 is 14 amino acids long. DNA for the CDR3: TGTGCCAGCAGACTCGGAGGATTTAATGAAAAACTGTTTTTT. Translation gives CASRLGGFNEKLFF.

The chain uses TRBV28 and TRBJ1-1; 8 positions match TRBD1. Germline CDR1 and CDR2: MDHEN and SYDVKM. This CDR3 is 13 amino acids long. The V gene end was trimmed by 4 bases and the J gene end by 9 bases; junction bases not matched to a gene: 7. The CDR3 spells CASSSFDRGKAFF. CDR3 DNA: TGTGCCAGCAGTTCGTTCGACAGGGGTAAAGCTTTCTTT. Variable domain in full (rest from reference TRBV28 and TRBJ1-1): DVKVTQSSRYLVKRTGEKVFLECVQDMDHENMFWYRQDPGLGLRLIYFSYDVKMKEKGDIPEGYSVSREKKERFSLILESASTNQTSMYLCASSSFDRGKAFFGQGTRLTVV.

This clonotype was observed at least ten times. This sequence joins TRBV4-2 and TRBJ1-1, with unresolved D. Trimming removed 1 base from V and 1 base from J, with 7 bases in between. CDR1 is LGHNA and CDR2 is YNFKEQ in the germline V gene. CDR3 length: 14 amino acids. CDR3 sequence (DNA): TGTGCCAGCAGCCAAGTAAGCAGGAACACTGAAGCTTTCTTT. Its protein product is CASSQVSRNTEAFF.

This clonotype has only a few counts. V gene TRBV6-2 or TRBV6-3 combines with J gene TRBJ2-1, with D unclear. Germline V gives CDR1 MNHEY, CDR2 SVGEGT. This CDR3 spans 14 amino acids. Trimming removed 0 bases at V and 8 bases at J, with 11 bases between. Written as DNA, the CDR3 is TGTGCCAGCAGTTACTCCCAGGTCCGGGATGAGCAGTTCTTC. Residues: CASSYSQVRDEQFF.

The table lists this clonotype with a few counts. The chain uses TRBV4-3 and TRBJ2-3; TRBD2 agrees at 9 bases. The germline gives CDR1 LGHNA, CDR2 YSLEER. Germline trimming cut 0 bases from V and 0 bases from J; bases unmatched to any gene: 16. CDR3 length: 21 amino acids. CDR3 in amino acids: CASSQEPPGLAHSTSTDTQYF. CDR3 nucleotide sequence: TGCGCCAGCAGCCAAGAACCGCCGGGACTAGCTCACTCCACTAGCACAGATACGCAGTATTTT.

This clonotype was seen a handful of times. This sequence joins TRBV20-1 and TRBJ1-2, with TRBD1 identical over 7 bases. Germline V gene sequence: CDR1 DFQATT, CDR2 SNEGSKA (reference sequence). The CDR3 length is 13 residues. The J segment lost 4 bases and the V segment lost 8 bases, leaving 10 bases of the junction unmatched. CDR3 residues: CSLGTVGPYGYTF. CDR3 bases: TGCAGTCTCGGGACAGTTGGCCCCTATGGCTACACCTTC.